Listed here are 30 T cell receptor beta chains from one sample, sequenced in a study of blood T cell repertoires in COVID-19 (dated by TCRdb to the early 2020s). Libraries were prepared through the immunoSEQ multiplex PCR assay. The table comes from immuneACCESS by way of TCRdb, which keeps in-frame sequences with V and J called. Part of the clones is missing from these tables; in studies checked, under half for an unresolved V gene and the rest for unknown reasons. The table for this sample lists roughly 38,000 clones; about 84% of them were counted only once. The ten largest clonotypes hold approximately 30% of the sample. Sequencing was done on a sample of peripheral blood. The receptors originated from a man of 80 years or more with active or convalescent COVID-19.

This chain links TRBV19 with TRBJ2-3; TRBD1 matches 7 bases. The CDR3 is 16 amino acids. Germline lookup yields CDR1 LNHDA and CDR2 SQIVND (reference sequence). The trim removed 6 bases at V and 2 bases at J, leaving 11 bases unmatched. The CDR3 nucleotides read TGTGCCAGTAGAACCCATAAGGGGGCAAACACAGATACGCAGTATTTT. Protein: CASRTHKGANTDTQYF.

This clone has a single count. This chain joins TRBV18 and TRBJ2-7; TRBD2 might be the D (5 bases). This CDR3 is built from 14 residues. The V gene lost 5 bases and the J gene lost 0 bases, with 11 bases spanning the gap. Germline CDR1 is KGHSH and CDR2 is LQKENI. CDR3 DNA sequence: TGTGCCAGCTCATGGAGTGGGAGCTCCTACGAGCAGTACTTC. Translating gives CASSWSGSSYEQYF.

The chain is built from TRBV19 and TRBJ1-5; 8 bases are shared with TRBD1. After removal of 6 bases from V and 7 bases from J, the junction contained 5 bases not matched to a gene. Per the germline V gene, CDR1 is LNHDA and CDR2 is SQIVND (reference sequence). The CDR3 runs 13 residues. CDR3 residues: CASRLDRAQPQHF. CDR3 nucleotides: TGTGCCAGTAGATTGGACAGGGCCCAGCCCCAGCATTTT.

A single count supports this clone. The V call is TRBV7-2, the J call TRBJ2-5; 11 nucleotides match TRBD2. CDR3 length: 15 residues. Germline trimming cut 5 bases from V and 5 bases from J; bases unmatched to any gene: 7. The V gene's germline CDR1 is SGHTA and CDR2 FQGNSA. The CDR3 region has the DNA TGTGCCAGCAGCCCGGCTAGCGGGGGGTGGGAGACCCAGTACTTC. Its translation is CASSPASGGWETQYF.

The chain recombines TRBV4-1 with TRBJ2-1, with unresolved D. CDR1 MGHRA and CDR2 YSYEKL come from the germline V gene. The CDR3 extends over 15 amino acids. Trimming removed 1 base from V and 1 base from J, with 8 bases in between. The CDR3: CASSQVVTSYNEQFF. In DNA, the CDR3 is TGCGCCAGCAGCCAAGTCGTGACATCCTACAATGAGCAGTTCTTC.

The chain recombines TRBV25-1 with TRBJ1-6; a weak D match, TRBD1 (6 bases). Trimming stripped 7 bases from V and 2 bases from J, with 12 bases between. CDR3 length: 15 amino acids. The germline CDR1 and CDR2 sequences are MGHDK and SYGVNS. The DNA of the CDR3 is TGTGCCAGCACCGAGAAGGGGGCCTATAATTCACCCCTCCACTTT. It translates to CASTEKGAYNSPLHF.

The chain recombines TRBV7-8 with TRBJ2-1; 9 nucleotides match TRBD2. V lost 2 bases to trimming and J lost 4 bases; unmatched junction nucleotides: 6. The germline V gene encodes CDR1 SGHVS and CDR2 FQNEAQ. The CDR3 spans 16 residues. The CDR3 here is CASSLLISGGYNEQFF. DNA for the CDR3: TGTGCCAGCAGCTTACTTATTAGCGGGGGATACAATGAGCAGTTCTTC.

The chain couples TRBV5-6 to TRBJ2-2, with 9 bases matching TRBD2. The V segment lost 4 bases and the J segment 5 bases; nucleotides outside the gene matches: 9. CDR1 is SGHDT and CDR2 is YYEEEE in the germline V gene. The CDR3 sequence is 16 residues long. CDR3 bases: TGTGCCAGCAGCCCACAGGCGGGACTAGCTACCGGGGAGCTGTTTTTT. Residues: CASSPQAGLATGELFF.

The J gene is TRBJ2-7, the V gene TRBV5-1, with TRBD1 matching over 8 bases. J was trimmed by 3 bases and V by 4 bases; bases with no gene match: 6. There are 14 residues in the CDR3. Germline-derived CDR1 and CDR2 are SGHRS and YFSETQ. The CDR3 nucleotides read TGCGCCAGCAGCGAGAGACAGGGGAACTACGAGCAGTACTTC. Translated: CASSERQGNYEQYF.

This clone is a singleton in its sample. The chain uses TRBV7-2 and TRBJ2-7, with 9 bases lining up with TRBD2. CDR3 length: 15 amino acids. Losses at the gene ends were 2 bases for V and 9 bases for J; bases not matched to a gene: 11. In germline, CDR1 is SGHTA, CDR2 FQGNSA. The CDR3 DNA reads as TGTGCCAGCAGCTTAAGAGGATCAGCGGGAGGCTTGCAGTACTTC. Protein product: CASSLRGSAGGLQYF.

The J gene is TRBJ1-5, the V gene TRBV6-2 or TRBV6-3; D may be TRBD1 (6 bases). Trimming pared 6 bases from V and 2 bases from J, leaving 17 bases between. The CDR3 runs 16 residues. Germline CDR1 and CDR2: MNHEY and SVGEGT. This chain's CDR3 is CASSTPAGAGNQPQHF. In DNA form, the CDR3 reads TGTGCCAGCAGCACCCCAGCAGGGGCGGGCAATCAGCCCCAGCATTTT.

This clone appeared a single time. The chain combines TRBV7-2 with TRBJ2-1; 9 nucleotides agree with TRBD2. With V trimmed by 5 bases and J by 2 bases, 10 bases remained unmatched. This CDR3 is built from 17 residues. CDR1 is SGHTA, CDR2 FQGNSA, per germline. The CDR3 sequence: CASSLQAGGGTYNEQFF. In DNA form, the CDR3 reads TGTGCCAGCAGCCTTCAAGCGGGAGGAGGGACCTACAATGAGCAGTTCTTC.

The chain employs TRBV20-1 and TRBJ1-1, with D possibly matching TRBD1 (6 bases). Germline values: CDR1 DFQATT, CDR2 SNEGSKA (reference sequence). There are 13 residues in the CDR3. The V end lost 3 bases, the J end lost 4 bases, and 12 bases lay between the germline ends. CDR3: CSASAGTTTEAFF. The CDR3 DNA is TGCAGTGCTAGTGCTGGGACAACCACTGAAGCTTTCTTT.

The V and J genes are TRBV11-1 and TRBJ1-1; a weak D match, TRBD1 (6 bases). V was pared by 5 bases and J by 3 bases, with 13 bases between. The germline V gene has CDR1 SGHAT and CDR2 FQDESV (reference sequence). The CDR3 has 14 amino acids. CDR3: CASSVTGSYTEAFF. The CDR3 DNA reads TGTGCCAGCAGCGTAACAGGGTCCTACACTGAAGCTTTCTTT.

The chain carries TRBV11-3 and TRBJ2-1, with 12 bases fitting TRBD2. In germline, CDR1 is SGHNT, CDR2 YENEEA. V was pared by 1 base and J by 4 bases, with 11 bases of the junction left unmatched. This CDR3 contains 19 residues. Here the CDR3 reads CASSLASSGRAPPYNEQFF. The CDR3 DNA sequence: TGTGCCAGCAGCTTAGCCTCTAGCGGGAGGGCCCCTCCATACAATGAGCAGTTCTTC.

The chain combines TRBV3-1 (or the pseudogene TRBV3-2) with TRBJ1-1; D possibly corresponds to TRBD1 (5 bases). In germline, CDR1 is LGHDT, CDR2 YNNKEL (reference sequence). V gave up 2 bases and J gave up 2 bases, with 9 bases separating them. The length of the CDR3 is 14 residues. This CDR3 is CASSQQGANTEAFF. Written as DNA, the CDR3 is TGTGCCAGCAGCCAACAGGGTGCTAACACTGAAGCTTTCTTT.

This clone was observed a few times. The rearrangement uses TRBV3-1 (or the pseudogene TRBV3-2) and TRBJ1-4; 9 nucleotides agree with TRBD1. With 4 bases clipped from V and 8 bases from J, the junction kept 5 bases outside the gene matches. This CDR3 is built from 14 residues. Per the germline V gene, CDR1 is LGHDT and CDR2 is YNNKEL (reference sequence). In DNA, the CDR3 is TGTGCCAGCAGCCCGGGGACAGGGTTGGAAAAACTGTTTTTT. Translating gives CASSPGTGLEKLFF.

V gene TRBV5-1 combines with J gene TRBJ2-3, with 10 bases fitting TRBD2. Germline V lookup: CDR1 SGHRS, CDR2 YFSETQ. The CDR3 contains 16 residues. V lost 0 bases and J lost 2; bases outside the gene matches: 3. The CDR3 sequence: CASSLVLAGDTDTQYF. CDR3 nucleotide sequence: TGCGCCAGCAGCTTGGTTCTAGCGGGGGACACAGATACGCAGTATTTT.

The J gene is TRBJ1-1, the V gene TRBV4-1, with D perhaps matching TRBD1 (6 bases). Germline V lookup: CDR1 MGHRA, CDR2 YSYEKL. This CDR3 contains 15 residues. The V end lost 3 bases, the J end lost 2 bases, and 13 bases lay between the germline ends. The DNA for the CDR3 is TGCGCCAGCAGCCAGAGCCTACAGGGTAACACTGAAGCTTTCTTT. Its protein product is CASSQSLQGNTEAFF.

The V gene is TRBV20-1, the J gene TRBJ2-3; possibly TRBD2 for D (5 bases). V gave up 3 bases and J gave up 1 base, with 8 bases separating them. The germline gives CDR1 DFQATT, CDR2 SNEGSKA (reference sequence). The length of the CDR3 is 13 residues. The CDR3 sequence: CSASDSGTDTQYF. The CDR3 region has the DNA TGCAGTGCTAGTGATAGCGGCACAGATACGCAGTATTTT.

This chain connects TRBV10-1 to TRBJ1-6; 7 nucleotides line up with TRBD1. CDR3 length: 18 amino acids. V shed 3 bases, J shed 11 bases, and the junction held 19 bases outside the gene matches. CDR1 is WNHNN, CDR2 SYGVQD, per germline (reference sequence). CDR3: CASSEAPDRALTWAPLHF. The CDR3 nucleotides read TGCGCCAGCAGTGAAGCCCCCGACAGGGCCCTTACCTGGGCACCCCTCCACTTT.

The V and J genes are TRBV7-8 and TRBJ1-5, with D maybe TRBD1 (5 bases). Between the trimmed V and J ends, which lost 5 bases and 2 bases, there was a span of 10 bases. CDR1 and CDR2 from the germline V gene are SGHVS and FQNEAQ. The CDR3 has 14 residues. The CDR3: CASSPGGGNQPQHF. The CDR3 coding sequence is TGTGCCAGCAGCCCGGGGGGGGGCAATCAGCCCCAGCATTTT.

This clone came up a few times. The rearrangement joins TRBV29-1 to TRBJ1-2; D gene uncertain. V shed 6 bases and J shed 4 bases, with 18 bases lying between them. The germline V gene encodes CDR1 SQVTM and CDR2 ANQGSEA. The CDR3 is made up of 14 amino acids. The CDR3 DNA is TGCAGCGTCCGTGCATTATCGGGTACCTATGGCTACACCTTC. Translation gives CSVRALSGTYGYTF.

The genes are TRBV5-4 and TRBJ1-4, with 7 positions matching TRBD1. The V gene's germline CDR1 is SGHNT and CDR2 YYREEE (reference sequence). The length of the CDR3 is 15 residues. Germline trimming cut 4 bases from V and 10 bases from J; bases unmatched to any gene: 13. The chain's CDR3 is CASSRETGPRGKLFF. The CDR3 coding sequence is TGTGCCAGCAGCCGGGAGACAGGGCCGAGGGGAAAACTGTTTTTT.

J is TRBJ2-5 and V is TRBV5-1, with D possibly being TRBD2 (6 bases). The germline V gene encodes CDR1 SGHRS and CDR2 YFSETQ. The CDR3 is 13 residues long. V shed 4 bases and J shed 5 bases, with 12 bases lying between them. CDR3 amino acids: CASSTAGGETQYF. The CDR3 nucleotides read TGCGCCAGCAGCACGGCCGGAGGGGAGACCCAGTACTTC. Supplemented by reference TRBV5-1 and TRBJ2-5, the full variable domain reads KAGVTQTPRYLIKTRGQQVTLSCSPISGHRSVSWYQQTPGQGLQFLFEYFSETQRNKGNFPGRFSGRQFSNSRSEMNVSTLELGDSALYLCASSTAGGETQYFGPGTRLLVL.

This CDR3 is CASSPRDTQYF. The CDR3 DNA reads as TGTGCCAGCAGCCCCCGAGATACGCAGTATTTT. The rearrangement links TRBV11-2 to TRBJ2-3, with D hard to call. V shed 5 bases and J shed 5 bases, with 5 bases lying between them. The germline gives CDR1 SGHAT, CDR2 FQNNGV. The CDR3 loop spans 11 amino acids. Complete variable domain (other parts from reference TRBV11-2 and TRBJ2-3): EAGVAQSPRYKIIEKRQSVAFWCNPISGHATLYWYQQILGQGPKLLIQFQNNGVVDDSQLPKDRFSAERLKGVDSTLKIQPAKLEDSAVYLCASSPRDTQYFGPGTRLTVL.

The chain has TRBV25-1 and TRBJ2-1, with 8 bases matching TRBD1. V was clipped by 2 bases and J by 9 bases; unmatched bases: 6. This CDR3 spans 14 amino acids. The germline gives CDR1 MGHDK, CDR2 SYGVNS. The CDR3 sequence: CASSEQGARGEQFF. CDR3 in DNA: TGTGCCAGCAGTGAACAGGGGGCGCGAGGTGAGCAGTTCTTC.

This clone was recorded a few times. The gene calls are TRBV30 and TRBJ2-7; the D gene is possibly TRBD1 (6 bases). Trimming removed 0 bases at V and 1 base at J, with 7 bases between. Germline-derived CDR1 and CDR2 are GTSNPN and SVGIG (reference sequence). CDR3 length: 13 residues. Written as DNA, the CDR3 is TGTGCCTGGAGTGTACAGGGTTCCTACGAGCAGTACTTC. Translating it yields CAWSVQGSYEQYF.

V usage is TRBV7-6 and J usage is TRBJ1-2; D is unclear. The length of the CDR3 is 12 residues. The V and J ends lost 5 bases and 8 bases respectively, with 12 bases between them. In germline, CDR1 is SGHVS, CDR2 FNYEAQ. Here the CDR3 DNA reads TGTGCCAGCAGCCAGCCAGGTGTCGGCTACACCTTC. Protein product: CASSQPGVGYTF.

The chain uses TRBV2 and TRBJ2-1; no clear D gene. The V gene's germline CDR1 is SNHLY and CDR2 FYNNEI. The germline V and J ends were trimmed by 4 bases and 9 bases, with 19 bases remaining between them. The CDR3 loop spans 15 amino acids. CDR3 sequence reads: CASSGTKPRAFEQFF. The CDR3 DNA reads as TGTGCCAGCAGTGGAACAAAACCCCGTGCTTTTGAGCAGTTCTTC.